This T cell receptor (beta chain) stems from a study of T-cell memory formation after mild COVID-19. Study-wide results and limits: Contracting CD4+ clones lay largely in CM and EM, with CD8+ ones residing in EMRA. Clones that contracted from day 15 to 85 were balanced CD4/CD8, while later expanders leaned CD4+.

As concerns this clonotype: Its antigen is not identified.

TCRdb processed the 5' RACE reads anew with MiXCR; each CDR3 protein has one entry. This table holds roughly 350,000 distinct CDR3 sequences, around 27% found once. The sequenced sample was PBMCs or a T cell subset sorted from them (not recorded which). The source of this sequence is an adult woman who had mild COVID-19 (a few samples of this study predate the infection). Cell type and time point are not known.

CDR3 coding DNA: TGTGCCTGGAGTGTGGGGGGTTATTCGGGACCCCGGCGGACCCAGTACTTC. Translating it yields CAWSVGGYSGPRRTQYF. This chain links TRBV30 with TRBJ2-5, with D perhaps matching TRBD2 (6 bases). Germline CDR1 is GTSNPN and CDR2 is SVGIG (reference sequence). CDR3 size: 17 residues. Trimming removed 0 bases from V and 7 bases from J, with 24 bases in between.